The clone carrying this TCR beta chain was found a few times. V lost 7 bases and J lost 3, with 18 bases in between. CDR3 length equals 15 residues. The data are from a study of blood T cells in healthy people across ages. Each sample yielded at least 6 million isolated PBMCs. Combining a sample-barcoded 5' primer with a J-beta primer mix, a second PCR ran for about 7 to 11 cycles. One entry per CDR3 protein results from TCRdb running MiXCR on the 5' RACE reads. The table shows about a million distinct CDR3 sequences, with approximately 38% occurring only once. This TCR was sampled from a man aged 18 to 30 in good health. J is TRBJ2-5 and V is TRBV12-3 or TRBV12-4; tentative D call: TRBD1 (6 bases). Sequenced: blood. The CDR3 loop is CASTRTADREETQYF. CDR3 nucleotide sequence: TGTGCCAGCACTCGGACGGCGGACAGAGAAGAGACCCAGTACTTC.